The subject of this entry is one T cell receptor beta chain. Antigen: not known. It was with a sample-barcoded 5' primer and a J-beta primer mix that a second PCR of roughly 7 to 11 cycles was run. One entry per CDR3 protein, called by TCRdb with MiXCR from the 5' RACE reads. Among 700,000 to 900,000 distinct CDR3 sequences listed, around a quarter were seen once. This CDR3 spans 12 amino acids. Germline V lookup: CDR1 GTSNPN, CDR2 SVGIG (reference sequence). This record belongs to a study of blood T cells in healthy people across ages. General observations from the study: The authors considered diversity estimates from one million T cells to be underestimates.

This sample was also put to use in a study of T cells of mothers and their children.

The sample taken for sequencing was blood. The sequence was obtained from a boy aged 5-17 years in good health. The rearrangement links TRBV30 to TRBJ1-6; D remains unclear. CDR3 amino acids: CAYRATGSPLHF. Here the CDR3 DNA reads TGTGCTTACCGGGCGACCGGGTCACCCCTCCACTTT. The variable domain in full, with the rest retrieved from reference TRBV30 and TRBJ1-6, is SQTIHQWPATLVQPVGSPLSLECTVEGTSNPNLYWYRQAAGRGLQLLFYSVGIGQISSEVPQNLSASRPQDRQFILSSKKLLLSDSGFYLCAYRATGSPLHFGNGTRLTVT.